This T cell receptor beta chain was profiled in a study of naive and memory T cell subsets (dated by TCRdb to 2017 to 2019). For context, the study as a whole: According to the figure summarizing the samples, there were ten or so blood donors, 7 tuberculin skin test biopsies and 3 saline control biopsies. Usually PCR2 was run as a SYBR Green qPCR and stopped at a set threshold, although low-input samples could use end-point PCR (roughly 6 cycles) instead. As previously described, skin biopsies were taken from tuberculin skin test sites or from saline-injected control sites and processed for RNA extraction. Results and caveats for the whole study, not just this receptor: TCR sequences were reportedly obtained from both types of skin biopsy, with many more TCRs found at tuberculin skin test sites. The paper did not give details on skin biopsy collection and RNA processing but referred to earlier studies for those details. The higher numbers of TCRs at tuberculin skin test sites were interpreted as T cell infiltration of a delayed type IV hypersensitivity reaction. The RNA-based method was acknowledged as potentially sensitive to TCR transcript changes with T cell activation and differentiation.

The CDR3 covers 15 residues, taking in both the cysteine and the phenylalanine. The sequence is cut down to CDR3 DNA, 45 bases in frame from base 1. V and J are truncated by 0 bases and 6 bases respectively, leaving an intervening sequence of 14 bases. CDR1 and CDR2 are read off the germline V gene as SGHRS and YFSETQ. Reading the label with the study, this specimen's treatment or condition is: skin biopsy from PPD injection site in Mantoux-positive individual. The study described a robust, sensitive protocol for amplifying, sequencing and analyzing TCRs, using 3' ligation of a UMI-containing oligonucleotide to TCR cDNA. Tuberculin skin test biopsies came from sites injected with PPD in individuals with a positive Mantoux test. Before reverse transcription, total RNA that had not been cell sorted was treated with RQ1 DNase, with a target input of about 1 to 1000 ng. Skin biopsy and whole blood libraries were made to test pipeline robustness in samples where T cells form a minority population.

This clonotype was recorded many times. Its antigen is not yet known. The record has no base qualities; no much larger clone is one base away. The library relied on UMI-ligation and nested PCR. The ligated cDNA was amplified by four rounds of PCR, in which nested alpha and beta constant region primers were used together with the SP2 primer. For the blood and skin samples, reverse transcription of TCR RNA was done with SuperScript IV along with alpha and beta constant region primers. T4 RNA ligase 1 was used to ligate an oligonucleotide containing the Illumina SP2 primer and a UMI to the 3' end of the cDNA. The 12-nucleotide UMI was composed of two random hexamers separated by an eight-base spacer, which was included to prevent hairpin formation. From the second PCR onward, TCR alpha and beta chain libraries were processed separately, and dual indexing was applied for multiplexing. After pooling, the indexed libraries were analyzed by capillary electrophoresis and sequenced on either an Illumina MiSeq or NextSeq. PhiX DNA at roughly 5-7% was added to the libraries to raise base diversity and improve cluster recognition. The paper's data handling went like this. UMIs were extracted from read 2 by Demultiplexor and combined with the TCR sequence from read 1, and reads were split according to sample indices. Decombinator identified V and J genes and V-J junctions, assigning each TCR a five-part identifier including V and J deletions. Collapsinator used UMIs to correct sequencing errors and PCR amplification heterogeneity, yielding UMI-based abundance per TCR. CDR3Translator turned identifiers into nucleotide sequence, translated the nucleotide sequence into amino acids, and pulled out CDR3 regions based on terminal motifs. Error-corrected counts of alpha and beta TCRs from blood and skin were compared after being normalized to the amount of input RNA. The raw public data were reprocessed by TCRdb itself: fastp quality trimming at Q25, MiXCR clonotype calling, in-frame beta chains only. Under each unique CDR3 protein, matching rows form one entry showing the most common genes and DNA. The V and J calls here are based on TCRdb, not the publication. For this sample there are under 35,000 distinct CDR3 sequences; roughly 7.3% appear just once. Jointly, the top ten make up approximately 2.8% of the sample.

Sequences were derived from skin, sampled from a tuberculin skin test site. The sequence came from an adult in good health. The V and J segments used are TRBV5-1 and TRBJ2-3, with the D gene too uncertain to name. The DNA sequence follows: TGCGCCAGCAGCTTGGAAGATCCGACCGGGGATACGCAGTATTTT. This is translated as CASSLEDPTGDTQYF.